This T cell receptor beta chain was profiled in a study of lymphopenia after photon versus proton radiotherapy (dated by TCRdb to between 2017 and 2020). For the wider study: The immunological effects of photon versus proton radiation therapy were compared in patients with gastrointestinal tumors who developed high-grade lymphopenia. The study aimed to characterize how the two radiation modalities differ in their impact on the immune system. A cohort of about 20 patients with gastrointestinal tumors who received either photon or proton therapy and subsequently developed lymphopenia was included.

Library preparation employed the immunoSEQ multiplex PCR assay. Alongside multiparametric flow cytometry, deep sequencing of rearranged TCR beta loci was used to profile the T cell repertoires. In its TCRdb copy, this immuneACCESS table keeps in-frame sequences only and misses some clones. Where compared with another copy, unresolved V genes explain less than half of these, and the others have no known cause. This sample gives about 19,000 clones in total; 75% to 95% of them show up just once. Around 6.1% of the sample lies in the top ten. This clone has just a few counts. Its antigen has not been determined. No much larger clone exists at a distance of one base, and base qualities are not known. Results and caveats for the whole study, not just this receptor: The survival association was assessed only in patients who died, and the authors presented better survival with proton therapy as a possibility rather than a demonstrated result. Proton-treated patients stayed relatively stable during treatment, while photon-treated patients lost naive T cells and TCR diversity and gained effector/memory populations. After the lymphocyte count nadir, oligoclonal expansion, especially of CD8+ Temra cells, was observed in photon-treated repertoires, and the drop in diversity was driven by this expansion. Across the cohort, among patients who died, a greater drop in TCR diversity after the nadir was inversely correlated with overall survival time.

The CDR3 measures 14 amino acids from cysteine to phenylalanine. Just the 42-base CDR3 DNA is kept, in frame starting at base 1. CDR1 and CDR2 were assigned from the germline V gene as SGDLS and YYNGEE. V is reduced by 3 bases and J by 4 bases, leaving a spacing of 13 bases between them. The sequence is built from TRBV9 and TRBJ1-1; a weak D assignment points to TRBD1 (6 bases agree). The TCR originated in a man between 60 and 70 years old with pancreatic cancer. Sequencing used peripheral blood, obtained from a patient treated with photon-based radiotherapy. The DNA is as follows: TGTGCCAGCAGCGCGCGCACAGGGAGCACTGAAGCTTTCTTT. Translated, it reads CASSARTGSTEAFF.